Detailed here is one T cell receptor (beta chain). No antigen is known for it. This record belongs to a study of cytomegalovirus exposure and HLA in healthy donors. Study observations and caveats: The authors enumerated over 150 TCR beta chains as linked to cytomegalovirus. A later analysis appeared to link common viral pathogens to several of the most significant clusters.

The CDR3 runs 13 residues. Trimming cost V 4 bases and J 1 base; bases outside gene matches: 1. Germline V gene data show CDR1 as SGHNT and CDR2 as YYREEE (reference sequence). Primers: 60 Vbeta forward and 13 Jbeta reverse. The repertoire was sequenced with immunoSEQ multiplex PCR; TCRdb's copy has only in-frame clones and lacks some. The sample has approximately 140,000 clones, 60% to 80% seen once; the top ten hold more than 0.85%. Sequencing input: PBMCs. This chain uses TRBV5-4 with TRBJ2-5, with 7 nucleotides matching TRBD1. This TCR derives from a young man in good health and CMV-seronegative. The CDR3 nucleotides are TGTGCCAGCAGCGACAGGGTCCAAGAGACCCAGTACTTC. It is translated as CASSDRVQETQYF. Full variable domain (outside the CDR3, taken from reference TRBV5-4 and TRBJ2-5): ETGVTQSPTHLIKTRGQQVTLRCSSQSGHNTVSWYQQALGQGPQFIFQYYREEENGRGNFPPRFSGLQFPNYSSELNVNALELDDSALYLCASSDRVQETQYFGPGTRLLVL.